This T cell receptor beta chain was obtained from a study of blood T cell repertoires in COVID-19. The wider study: Samples came from the United States, Italy and Spain, spanning acute and convalescent COVID-19.

Participants were aged roughly 18 to 100 years from about two dozen US areas. The V and J ends lost 6 bases and 10 bases, in that order; junction bases with no gene match: 9. This CDR3 region has 13 residues. The germline V gene has CDR1 MDHEN and CDR2 SYDVKM. Some clones are missing from TCRdb's copy, which holds only in-frame ones; the method was immunoSEQ multiplex PCR. The sample yields 150,000 to 200,000 clones, more than 75% seen once. The sequenced sample was PBMCs or T cells enriched from blood (not recorded which). The receptor was derived from a woman in her forties or fifties who had recovered from COVID-19. The chain has TRBV28 and TRBJ1-1; 9 positions match TRBD1. The CDR3 DNA sequence: TGTGCCAGCAGGACCGGGACAGGGAGTTCAGCTTTCTTT. This gives the protein CASRTGTGSSAFF.